Each of the 20 T cell receptor beta chains below was sequenced from the same sample in a study of cytomegalovirus exposure and HLA in healthy donors. PCR primers comprised 60 Vbeta and 13 Jbeta primers. Profiled with immunoSEQ multiplex PCR; TCRdb holds only in-frame clones, not every one. In the table there are about 96,000 clones, 60% to 75% of which are singletons. The specimen sequenced was PBMCs. Receptors were obtained from a man in his fifties or sixties in good health and CMV-seronegative.

The chain couples TRBV18 to TRBJ1-3, with D maybe TRBD1 (6 bases). Germline values: CDR1 KGHSH, CDR2 LQKENI. The CDR3 loop spans 15 amino acids. V was pared by 3 bases and J by 3 bases, with 12 bases between. The CDR3 sequence is CASSPTGQNGNTIYF. CDR3 DNA sequence: TGTGCCAGCTCACCTACCGGACAGAATGGAAACACCATATATTTT.

This rearrangement joins TRBV7-9 to TRBJ2-1; TRBD1 matches 9 bases. This CDR3 is 16 amino acids long. Germline trimming cut 5 bases from V and 0 bases from J; bases unmatched to any gene: 5. From germline, CDR1 is SEHNR and CDR2 FQNEAQ (reference sequence). DNA of the CDR3: TGTGCCAGCAGCCTTGAGACAGGGGGCTCCTACAATGAGCAGTTCTTC. Residues: CASSLETGGSYNEQFF.

In this sample, this clone turned up a few times. The chain has TRBV5-6 and TRBJ1-2; 8 nucleotides align to TRBD1. Germline V gene lookup returns CDR1 SGHDT and CDR2 YYEEEE. V lost 3 bases and J lost 8; bases outside the gene matches: 6. There are 13 residues in the CDR3. This CDR3 is CASSSPDRAGYTF. In DNA, the CDR3 is TGTGCCAGCAGCTCCCCGGACAGGGCAGGCTACACCTTC.

The chain recombines TRBV18 with TRBJ2-2, with D uncertain. Germline V gene data show CDR1 as KGHSH and CDR2 as LQKENI. The CDR3 covers 13 residues. V lost 2 bases and J lost 6, with 7 bases in between. CDR3 residues: CASSPDPAGELFF. In nucleotides, the CDR3 is TGTGCCAGCTCACCAGATCCGGCCGGGGAGCTGTTTTTT. Variable domain in full (rest from reference TRBV18 and TRBJ2-2): NAGVMQNPRHLVRRRGQEARLRCSPMKGHSHVYWYRQLPEEGLKFMVYLQKENIIDESGMPKERFSAEFPKEGPSILRIQQVVRGDSAAYFCASSPDPAGELFFGEGSRLTVL.

The CDR3 DNA is TGTGCCAGCAGCCAAGGTCAATTTTCCTACGAGCAGTACTTC. It yields the protein CASSQGQFSYEQYF. The chain links TRBV4-2 to TRBJ2-5, with D uncertain. The J call may be incorrect, as the DNA end agrees better with TRBJ2-7. The CDR3 runs to 14 residues. Germline loops: CDR1 LGHNA, CDR2 YNFKEQ.

The rearrangement uses TRBV5-1 and TRBJ2-1, with 9 positions matching TRBD2. The CDR3 spans 15 residues. Trimming at V came to 2 bases and at J to 5 bases, leaving 5 bases not matched to a gene. Germline loops: CDR1 SGHRS, CDR2 YFSETQ. The CDR3, as DNA: TGCGCCAGCAGCTTCGGCGGGAGGGGGAACAATGAGCAGTTCTTC. Its protein is CASSFGGRGNNEQFF.

The table lists this clone with many counts. V is TRBV11-2 and J is TRBJ1-4, with D perhaps TRBD1 (6 bases). V lost 1 base and J lost 1, with 13 bases in between. This CDR3 is built from 17 residues. Germline CDR1 reads SGHAT; CDR2 reads FQNNGV. CDR3 amino acids: CASSLAPSQGTNEKLFF. In DNA, the CDR3 is TGTGCCAGCAGCTTAGCCCCGTCACAGGGAACTAATGAAAAACTGTTTTTT.

The rearrangement links TRBV30 to TRBJ2-1; 8 positions match TRBD2. The CDR3 length is 16 residues. The junction had 10 bases not matched to a gene; V was cut back by 4 bases and J by 2 bases. Germline loops: CDR1 GTSNPN, CDR2 SVGIG (reference sequence). The CDR3 loop reads CAWTPGGTTTYNEQFF. CDR3 sequence (DNA): TGTGCCTGGACTCCGGGGGGGACTACCACCTACAATGAGCAGTTCTTC.

The chain employs TRBV2 and TRBJ1-3, with D uncertain. Trimming cost V 6 bases and J 0 bases, with 9 bases left between them. The CDR3 has 14 amino acids. Germline-derived CDR1 and CDR2 are SNHLY and FYNNEI. CDR3: CASRSASSGNTIYF. CDR3 coding DNA: TGTGCCAGCAGATCAGCGAGCTCTGGAAACACCATATATTTT.

This clone was counted a few times. The sample carries other DNA sequences with the same CDR3. The genes are TRBV9 and TRBJ1-1; a possible D gene is TRBD1 (5 bases). Germline values: CDR1 SGDLS, CDR2 YYNGEE. CDR3 length equals 15 residues. The germline V and J ends were trimmed by 0 bases and 1 base, with 10 bases remaining between them. CDR3 nucleotide sequence: TGTGCCAGCAGCGTAGTGTTGGGGCCGAACACTGAAGCTTTCTTT. This encodes CASSVVLGPNTEAFF.

The chain carries TRBV6-1 and TRBJ1-5; 7 bases agree with TRBD1. The CDR3 has 15 residues. The germline gives CDR1 MNHNS, CDR2 SASEGT. Unmatched junction bases numbered 6, after V lost 5 bases and J lost 2 bases. The CDR3 spells CASSKQGKGNQPQHF. The CDR3 DNA is TGTGCCAGCAGTAAACAGGGGAAGGGCAATCAGCCCCAGCATTTT.

V usage is TRBV29-1 and J usage is TRBJ1-1; the D gene is possibly TRBD1 (6 bases). The CDR3 extends over 16 amino acids. V was clipped by 7 bases and J by 0 bases, with 21 bases between them. CDR1 SQVTM and CDR2 ANQGSEA come from the germline V gene. CDR3 residues: CSGDGPYRAMNTEAFF. The CDR3 DNA reads TGCAGCGGAGATGGTCCTTACAGGGCCATGAACACTGAAGCTTTCTTT.

The chain uses TRBV21-1 and TRBJ2-1; the DNA was not used to check the table's D call, TRBD1. TRBV21-1 is a known pseudogene. The CDR3 is 16 residues long. CDR3 sequence reads: CASSTLADRDYNEQFF. DNA of the CDR3: TGTGCCAGTAGCACCTTGGCGGACAGAGACTACAATGAGCAGTTCTTC.

The chain has TRBV29-1 and TRBJ1-2; TRBD1 matches 7 bases. J was trimmed by 4 bases and V by 3 bases; bases with no gene match: 11. There are 15 residues in the CDR3. Looked up from germline, CDR1 is SQVTM and CDR2 is ANQGSEA. The CDR3 reads CSVDWPSGQTYGYTF. The CDR3 DNA reads as TGCAGCGTTGACTGGCCTTCGGGACAGACCTATGGCTACACCTTC. The full variable domain, rest sourced from reference TRBV29-1 and TRBJ1-2, is SAVISQKPSRDICQRGTSLTIQCQVDSQVTMMFWYRQQPGQSLTLIATANQGSEATYESGFVIDKFPISRPNLTFSTLTVSNMSPEDSSIYLCSVDWPSGQTYGYTFGSGTRLTVV.

The sample holds a few counts of this clone. J is TRBJ2-4 and V is TRBV7-2, with 9 bases lining up with TRBD2. V was pared by 1 base and J by 1 base, with 8 bases of the junction left unmatched. Germline V gene lookup returns CDR1 SGHTA and CDR2 FQGNSA. This CDR3 is built from 18 residues. DNA for the CDR3: TGTGCCAGCAGCTTAGAAAGCGGCAGCGGGGGGGCCAAAAACATTCAGTACTTC. Residues: CASSLESGSGGAKNIQYF.

The chain is built from TRBV10-1 and TRBJ2-1, with TRBD2 identical over 8 bases. Germline-derived CDR1 and CDR2 are WNHNN and SYGVQD (reference sequence). With 2 bases clipped from V and 6 bases from J, the junction kept 9 bases outside the gene matches. The CDR3 contains 16 residues. CDR3 sequence: CASSENARGAGNEQFF. CDR3 sequence (DNA): TGCGCCAGCAGTGAGAACGCGCGGGGGGCCGGCAATGAGCAGTTCTTC.

This chain connects TRBV6-6 to TRBJ1-1, with D uncertain. Deletions cut 0 bases from V and 5 bases from J, with 13 bases between. The germline V gene encodes CDR1 MNHNY and CDR2 SVGAGI (reference sequence). The length of the CDR3 is 15 residues. CDR3 loop: CASSYSRYLETEAFF. CDR3 DNA sequence: TGTGCCAGCAGTTACTCACGTTATTTGGAGACTGAAGCTTTCTTT.

The chain joins TRBV28 to TRBJ1-2; D is unclear. Germline values: CDR1 MDHEN, CDR2 SYDVKM. CDR3 size: 13 residues. Deletions cut 6 bases from V and 4 bases from J, with 12 bases between. Written as DNA, the CDR3 is TGTGCCAGCAGGTCACCGGCGGTCTATGGCTACACCTTC. Translated: CASRSPAVYGYTF.

The chain recombines TRBV11-2 with TRBJ1-5; 7 nucleotides line up with TRBD1. CDR1 is SGHAT, CDR2 FQNNGV, per germline. The CDR3 length is 15 residues. The ends lost 5 bases at V and 6 bases at J; junction bases unmatched: 10. The CDR3 here is CASSPTGRLVQPQHF. The CDR3 coding sequence is TGTGCCAGCAGCCCGACAGGGCGGTTGGTTCAGCCCCAGCATTTT.

This chain connects TRBV6-6 to TRBJ1-5, with D possibly TRBD1 on 5 matching bases. V lost 7 bases and J lost 7, with 14 bases in between. Germline lookup yields CDR1 MNHNY and CDR2 SVGAGI (reference sequence). The CDR3 has 13 amino acids. In DNA, the CDR3 is TGTGCCAGCATGAAGGTTTGGGGCCAGCCCCAGCATTTT. Amino acid sequence: CASMKVWGQPQHF.